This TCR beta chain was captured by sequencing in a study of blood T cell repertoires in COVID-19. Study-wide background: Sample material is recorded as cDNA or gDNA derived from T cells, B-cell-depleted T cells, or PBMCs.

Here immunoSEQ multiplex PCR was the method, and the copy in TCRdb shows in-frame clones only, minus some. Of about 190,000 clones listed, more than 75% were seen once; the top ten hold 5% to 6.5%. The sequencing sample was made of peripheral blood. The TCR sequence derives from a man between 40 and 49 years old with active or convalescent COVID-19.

The CDR3 DNA reads as TGTGCCAGCTCACCACCGGAGAGCTCCTACGAGCAGTACTTC. Translated: CASSPPESSYEQYF. The rearrangement joins TRBV18 to TRBJ2-7; no clear D. Germline assignment: CDR1 KGHSH and CDR2 LQKENI. The CDR3 extends over 14 amino acids. The V gene lost 0 bases and the J gene lost 0 bases, with 6 bases spanning the gap.